A selection of T cell receptor beta chains follows, all from one sample in a study of T cell responses to AZD1222 COVID-19 vaccine. Sequenced by immunoSEQ multiplex PCR; TCRdb stores in-frame clones only, minus some. The top ten hold roughly 6.5% of the sample, which has some 130,000 clones, roughly nine tenths seen once. The source material was peripheral blood, sampled on day 0 of AZD1222 vaccination. The receptors come from an adult in good health. CDR3s include the opening cysteine and the closing phenylalanine or tryptophan. D genes are given only for firm matches. Expanded clones get a size class; other rows say once, few or many, or leave the size out.

cdr3_aa: CATGDRLSGYTF
cdr3_nt: TGTGCCACCGGGGACAGGCTATCGGGCTACACCTTC
d_call: TRBD1
j_call: TRBJ1-2
clone_size: few
v_call: TRBV24-1

cdr3_aa: CATSDGGYTDTQYF
cdr3_nt: TGTGCCACCAGTGATGGGGGATACACAGATACGCAGTATTTT
d_call: .
j_call: TRBJ2-3
clone_size: .
v_call: TRBV24-1

cdr3_aa: CASAGAERGNTEAFF
cdr3_nt: TGTGCCAGCGCGGGGGCCGAACGGGGAAACACTGAAGCTTTCTTT
d_call: .
j_call: TRBJ1-1
clone_size: .
v_call: TRBV19

cdr3_aa: CASKPTTAPEGKLFF
cdr3_nt: TGTGCCAGCAAGCCCACGACAGCCCCAGAGGGGAAACTGTTTTTT
d_call: .
j_call: TRBJ1-4
clone_size: .
v_call: TRBV6-5

cdr3_aa: CASRGTATNTGELFF
cdr3_nt: TGTGCCAGCAGGGGTACAGCTACGAACACCGGGGAGCTGTTTTTT
d_call: .
j_call: TRBJ2-2
clone_size: .
v_call: TRBV2

cdr3_aa: CASSRALRGNSPLHF
cdr3_nt: TGTGCCAGCAGTCGCGCCTTGCGGGGAAATTCACCCCTCCACTTT
d_call: .
j_call: TRBJ1-6
clone_size: .
v_call: TRBV6-5

cdr3_aa: CASTPDRWATEAFF
cdr3_nt: TGTGCCAGCACCCCGGACAGGTGGGCTACTGAAGCTTTCTTT
d_call: TRBD1
j_call: TRBJ1-1
clone_size: .
v_call: TRBV6-5

cdr3_aa: CASSILQGIGYNEQFF
cdr3_nt: TGTGCCAGTAGTATACTCCAGGGAATCGGGTACAATGAGCAGTTCTTC
d_call: .
j_call: TRBJ2-1
clone_size: .
v_call: TRBV19

cdr3_aa: CASSQSTNYNEQFF
cdr3_nt: TGCGCCAGCAGTCAATCGACTAACTACAATGAGCAGTTCTTC
d_call: .
j_call: TRBJ2-1
clone_size: once
v_call: TRBV23-1

cdr3_aa: CASSQGGGANYGYTF
cdr3_nt: TGTGCCAGCAGCCAAGGAGGGGGCGCTAACTATGGCTACACCTTC
d_call: TRBD1
j_call: TRBJ1-2
clone_size: .
v_call: TRBV3-1/TRBV3-2

cdr3_aa: CASTETTGGYTF
cdr3_nt: TGTGCCAGCACCGAAACGACAGGGGGATACACCTTC
d_call: TRBD1
j_call: TRBJ1-2
clone_size: once
v_call: TRBV12-3/TRBV12-4

cdr3_aa: CASSHGLAGGYEQYF
cdr3_nt: TGTGCCAGCAGCCACGGACTAGCGGGGGGGTACGAGCAGTACTTC
d_call: TRBD2
j_call: TRBJ2-7
clone_size: few
v_call: TRBV7-2

cdr3_aa: CASSSRTTEKLFF
cdr3_nt: TGTGCCAGCAGCTCGCGGACAACAGAAAAACTGTTTTTT
d_call: .
j_call: TRBJ1-4
clone_size: .
v_call: TRBV7-2

cdr3_aa: CASSQVGGAYEQYF
cdr3_nt: TGTGCCAGCAGCCAAGTCGGGGGGGCCTACGAGCAGTACTTC
d_call: TRBD2
j_call: TRBJ2-7
clone_size: .
v_call: TRBV14

cdr3_aa: CASSLEQGAGTEAFF
cdr3_nt: TGCGCCAGCAGCTTAGAACAGGGAGCAGGGACTGAAGCTTTCTTT
d_call: .
j_call: TRBJ1-1
clone_size: .
v_call: TRBV5-1

cdr3_aa: CAWSDRTDQPQHF
cdr3_nt: TGTGCCTGGAGTGACAGGACAGATCAGCCCCAGCATTTT
d_call: .
j_call: TRBJ1-5
clone_size: .
v_call: TRBV30

cdr3_aa: CASSSQGSTGELFF
cdr3_nt: TGTGCCAGCAGCTCACAGGGGTCCACCGGGGAGCTGTTTTTT
d_call: TRBD1
j_call: TRBJ2-2
clone_size: .
v_call: TRBV7-8

cdr3_aa: CASRSGTGDPYEQYF
cdr3_nt: TGTGCCAGCAGGTCCGGGACAGGGGACCCTTACGAGCAGTACTTC
d_call: TRBD1
j_call: TRBJ2-7
clone_size: .
v_call: TRBV27

cdr3_aa: CSVGTGSNQPQHF
cdr3_nt: TGCAGCGTTGGGACAGGGAGCAATCAGCCCCAGCATTTT
d_call: TRBD1
j_call: TRBJ1-5
clone_size: .
v_call: TRBV29-1

cdr3_aa: CASSFSFVTSTDTQYF
cdr3_nt: TGTGCCAGCAGTTTCTCATTTGTCACGAGCACAGATACGCAGTATTTT
d_call: .
j_call: TRBJ2-3
clone_size: .
v_call: TRBV27

cdr3_aa: CASSLWGGNGEKLFF
cdr3_nt: TGTGCCAGCAGCTTGTGGGGGGGCAATGGTGAAAAACTGTTTTTT
d_call: .
j_call: TRBJ1-4
clone_size: .
v_call: TRBV5-6

cdr3_aa: CASSFGGSFNTEAFF
cdr3_nt: TGTGCCAGCAGTTTTGGGGGAAGTTTTAACACTGAAGCTTTCTTT
d_call: .
j_call: TRBJ1-1
clone_size: .
v_call: TRBV6-5

cdr3_aa: CASSSYSTDRKVPLHF
cdr3_nt: TGTGCCAGCAGTTCTTACTCAACGGACAGGAAAGTACCCCTCCACTTT
d_call: TRBD1
j_call: TRBJ1-6
clone_size: .
v_call: TRBV27

cdr3_aa: CASSPLTSGVTDTQYF
cdr3_nt: TGTGCCAGCTCACCACTAACTAGCGGGGTCACAGATACGCAGTATTTT
d_call: TRBD2
j_call: TRBJ2-3
clone_size: .
v_call: TRBV18

cdr3_aa: CASSSHEKQGTQSPLHF
cdr3_nt: TGTGCCAGCAGCTCCCATGAGAAGCAGGGGACCCAATCACCCCTCCACTTT
d_call: .
j_call: TRBJ1-6
clone_size: few
v_call: TRBV7-9

cdr3_aa: CASSAETGELGEQYF
cdr3_nt: TGTGCCAGCAGCGCGGAGACAGGGGAGTTGGGTGAGCAGTACTTC
d_call: TRBD1
j_call: TRBJ2-7
clone_size: .
v_call: TRBV9

cdr3_aa: CAWSTGDGNTIYF
cdr3_nt: TGTGCCTGGAGTACAGGGGATGGAAACACCATATATTTT
d_call: TRBD1
j_call: TRBJ1-3
clone_size: .
v_call: TRBV30

cdr3_aa: CASSPHRTEAFF
cdr3_nt: TGTGCCAGCAGTCCCCACAGAACTGAAGCTTTCTTT
d_call: .
j_call: TRBJ1-1
clone_size: .
v_call: TRBV12-3/TRBV12-4

cdr3_aa: CASSHSRSGVGNQPQHF
cdr3_nt: TGCGCCAGCAGCCATTCTAGATCAGGGGTTGGCAATCAGCCCCAGCATTTT
d_call: .
j_call: TRBJ1-5
clone_size: .
v_call: TRBV4-1

cdr3_aa: CASSQEDRGTGELFF
cdr3_nt: TGCGCCAGCAGCCAAGAAGACAGGGGCACCGGGGAGCTGTTTTTT
d_call: TRBD1
j_call: TRBJ2-2
clone_size: .
v_call: TRBV4-3

cdr3_aa: CASSLSGSTDTQYF
cdr3_nt: TGTGCCAGCAGCTTAAGTGGAAGCACAGATACGCAGTATTTT
d_call: .
j_call: TRBJ2-3
clone_size: once
v_call: TRBV11-3

cdr3_aa: CASSIPGGLDDTEAFF
cdr3_nt: TGTGCCAGCAGTATCCCAGGGGGGCTCGACGACACTGAAGCTTTCTTT
d_call: TRBD1
j_call: TRBJ1-1
clone_size: .
v_call: TRBV2

cdr3_aa: CASSPRRTVNTEAFF
cdr3_nt: TGTGCCAGCAGCCCACGACGGACTGTGAACACTGAAGCTTTCTTT
d_call: .
j_call: TRBJ1-1
clone_size: .
v_call: TRBV7-2

cdr3_aa: CASSFDPGNSGNTIYF
cdr3_nt: TGTGCCAGCAGCTTTGATCCGGGGAACAGTGGAAACACCATATATTTT
d_call: .
j_call: TRBJ1-3
clone_size: once
v_call: TRBV5-4

cdr3_aa: CASSQVTVSGGSYEQYF
cdr3_nt: TGTGCCAGCAGCCAAGTCACTGTCAGCGGGGGCTCCTACGAGCAGTACTTC
d_call: TRBD2
j_call: TRBJ2-7
clone_size: .
v_call: TRBV4-2

cdr3_aa: CAISESMQGRGYTF
cdr3_nt: TGTGCCATCAGTGAGTCCATGCAGGGACGAGGCTACACCTTC
d_call: .
j_call: TRBJ1-2
clone_size: .
v_call: TRBV10-3

cdr3_aa: CASSQDRSSYNEQFF
cdr3_nt: TGCGCCAGCAGCCAAGACAGGAGCTCCTACAATGAGCAGTTCTTC
d_call: .
j_call: TRBJ2-1
clone_size: .
v_call: TRBV4-3

cdr3_aa: CASSVLPSSKGEQYF
cdr3_nt: TGTGCCAGCAGCGTACTGCCGTCCTCGAAAGGGGAGCAGTACTTC
d_call: .
j_call: TRBJ2-7
clone_size: .
v_call: TRBV9

cdr3_aa: CASSSSQGLNTEAFF
cdr3_nt: TGTGCCAGCAGCTCCTCCCAGGGACTCAACACTGAAGCTTTCTTT
d_call: .
j_call: TRBJ1-1
clone_size: .
v_call: TRBV7-6

cdr3_aa: CASSGSYNEQFF
cdr3_nt: TGCGCCAGCAGCGGTTCCTACAATGAGCAGTTCTTC
d_call: .
j_call: TRBJ2-1
clone_size: .
v_call: TRBV5-1

cdr3_aa: CASSPGTPQGEKLFF
cdr3_nt: TGTGCCAGCAGCCCCGGGACACCCCAAGGTGAAAAACTGTTTTTT
d_call: .
j_call: TRBJ1-4
clone_size: once
v_call: TRBV9

cdr3_aa: CASSSGQGYGYTF
cdr3_nt: TGTGCCAGCAGCTCAGGACAGGGCTATGGCTACACCTTC
d_call: TRBD1
j_call: TRBJ1-2
clone_size: once
v_call: TRBV7-2

cdr3_aa: CASSQDFPGAHTEAFF
cdr3_nt: TGTGCCAGCAGCCAAGACTTTCCGGGTGCCCACACTGAAGCTTTCTTT
d_call: .
j_call: TRBJ1-1
clone_size: once
v_call: TRBV4-2

cdr3_aa: CASSIDSPRVGAGANVLTF
cdr3_nt: TGTGCCAGTAGTATAGATTCCCCAAGAGTGGGGGCTGGGGCCAACGTCCTGACTTTC
d_call: .
j_call: TRBJ2-6
clone_size: .
v_call: TRBV19

cdr3_aa: CASSFGYGYTF
cdr3_nt: TGTGCCAGCAGTTTTGGCTATGGCTACACCTTC
d_call: .
j_call: TRBJ1-2
clone_size: .
v_call: TRBV12-3/TRBV12-4

cdr3_aa: CASSPSRGVETQYF
cdr3_nt: TGTGCCAGCTCGCCATCGCGGGGGGTCGAGACCCAGTACTTC
d_call: TRBD2
j_call: TRBJ2-5
clone_size: .
v_call: TRBV18

cdr3_aa: CAWSPGTGPYGYTF
cdr3_nt: TGTGCCTGGAGTCCCGGGACGGGACCCTATGGCTACACCTTC
d_call: .
j_call: TRBJ1-2
clone_size: .
v_call: TRBV30

cdr3_aa: CASSQGDRGGYGYTF
cdr3_nt: TGCGCCAGCAGCCAAGGGGACAGGGGAGGCTATGGCTACACCTTC
d_call: TRBD1
j_call: TRBJ1-2
clone_size: .
v_call: TRBV4-1

cdr3_aa: CASSEYTAGGRYEQYF
cdr3_nt: TGTGCCAGCAGTGAGTACACAGCCGGAGGTAGGTACGAGCAGTACTTC
d_call: .
j_call: TRBJ2-7
clone_size: .
v_call: TRBV2

cdr3_aa: CASSEDRDNYGYTF
cdr3_nt: TGTGCCAGCAGTGAGGACAGGGATAACTATGGCTACACCTTC
d_call: TRBD1
j_call: TRBJ1-2
clone_size: .
v_call: TRBV6-1

cdr3_aa: CASSIQSNNSPLHF
cdr3_nt: TGCGCCAGCAGTATTCAGAGCAATAATTCACCCCTCCACTTT
d_call: .
j_call: TRBJ1-6
clone_size: .
v_call: TRBV10-2

cdr3_aa: CASSWLPGSGNTIYF
cdr3_nt: TGTGCCAGCAGTTGGCTCCCCGGCTCTGGAAACACCATATATTTT
d_call: .
j_call: TRBJ1-3
clone_size: once
v_call: TRBV6-5

cdr3_aa: CASYSRDRVGEQYF
cdr3_nt: TGTGCCAGCTACTCCCGGGACAGGGTAGGCGAGCAGTACTTC
d_call: TRBD1
j_call: TRBJ2-7
clone_size: .
v_call: TRBV5-5